The text below deals with one T cell receptor (beta chain). Measured with immunoSEQ multiplex PCR; TCRdb has only the in-frame clones, and not every one. This table has approximately 260,000 clones, approximately 89% appearing once. Clinical histories supplied by participants themselves formed the basis of cohort assignment. Trimming took 2 bases from V and 3 from J; bases not matched to a gene: 11. The CDR3 has 17 residues. The germline V gene has CDR1 SGHRS and CDR2 YFSETQ. The source of the sample is a study of blood T cell repertoires in COVID-19. The rearrangement uses TRBV5-1 and TRBJ2-3; 8 nucleotides match TRBD1. Sequencing input: PBMCs or T cells enriched from blood (not recorded which). This receptor was identified in a woman aged 60-75 years who had recovered from COVID-19. The CDR3 DNA is TGCGCCAGCAGCTTACAGGGGGGACAACCAGTTACAGATACGCAGTATTTT. Translating gives CASSLQGGQPVTDTQYF.